This TCR beta chain was recorded in a study of T cell responses to AZD1222 COVID-19 vaccine. Trimming pared 0 bases from V and 5 bases from J, leaving 19 bases between. This CDR3 has 18 amino acids. Germline assignment: CDR1 LGHNA and CDR2 YNFKEQ. Generated by immunoSEQ multiplex PCR, the TCRdb table keeps only in-frame clones and is missing some. The sample shows over 100,000 clones, around 89% of them seen only once. The receptor comes from an adult in good health. This material consisted of peripheral blood, taken on day 0 of AZD1222 vaccination. The genes are TRBV4-2 and TRBJ2-2; D possibly corresponds to TRBD2 (7 bases). Here the CDR3 reads CASSQESGGFEYTGELFF. CDR3 DNA sequence: TGTGCCAGCAGCCAAGAGTCGGGGGGCTTTGAGTATACCGGGGAGCTGTTTTTT.